One sample yielded the 20 T cell receptor beta chains listed below, sequenced in a study of cytomegalovirus exposure and HLA in healthy donors. Use of 60 Vbeta and 13 Jbeta primers characterized the PCR. Produced via immunoSEQ multiplex PCR; TCRdb's table is partial and in-frame only. The profile covers 90,000 to 110,000 clones, with over 9.5% appearing a single time and more than 15% taken by the ten largest. Material: PBMCs. These receptors were obtained from a man in his forties or fifties in good health and CMV-seropositive.

V and J are TRBV27 and TRBJ2-7; 9 nucleotides align to TRBD1. The V gene end was trimmed by 6 bases and the J gene end by 7 bases; junction bases not matched to a gene: 4. The germline gives CDR1 MNHEY, CDR2 SMNVEV (reference sequence). The CDR3 runs 12 residues. CDR3 coding DNA: TGTGCCAGCAGGGGACAGGGAGGGGAGCAGTACTTC. The encoded protein is CASRGQGGEQYF.

There are a few counts of this clone. The chain employs TRBV30 and TRBJ1-2; D possibly corresponds to TRBD1 (5 bases). CDR1 and CDR2 (germline): GTSNPN, SVGIG (reference sequence). V was pared by 5 bases and J by 8 bases, with 15 bases between. The CDR3 consists of 12 residues. The CDR3 coding sequence is TGTGCCTGGTCTGGGCAGGGCAGAGGCTACACCTTC. This gives the protein CAWSGQGRGYTF.

This clone turned up a few times. The chain links TRBV5-1 to TRBJ2-7; D unclear. V lost 2 bases and J 5 bases, leaving 17 bases between the germline ends. The CDR3 extends over 15 amino acids. Germline V gene data show CDR1 as SGHRS and CDR2 as YFSETQ. Written as DNA, the CDR3 is TGCGCCAGCAGCTTTGGCAGGCCCCCTACCAACGAGCAGTACTTC. This sequence encodes CASSFGRPPTNEQYF.

This clone was found a few times. The gene calls are TRBV6-4 and TRBJ2-1; 8 nucleotides match TRBD2. Germline CDR1 MRHNA, CDR2 SNTAGT. There are 14 residues in the CDR3. Trimming cost V 5 bases and J 8 bases; bases outside gene matches: 8. CDR3 protein: CASSQGRAGDEQFF. The CDR3 DNA sequence: TGTGCCAGCAGTCAAGGGAGAGCGGGAGATGAGCAGTTCTTC.

V is TRBV9 and J is TRBJ2-7, with D perhaps matching TRBD2 (5 bases). The CDR3 runs 15 residues. The germline CDR1 and CDR2 sequences are SGDLS and YYNGEE. Trimming stripped 4 bases from V and 4 bases from J, with 18 bases between. CDR3 DNA: TGTGCCAGCAGCTCGAAGACCGGGATAGGGTACGAGCAGTACTTC. Translation gives CASSSKTGIGYEQYF.

This sequence joins TRBV6-1 and TRBJ2-1, with D tentatively TRBD2 (5 bases). The V end was cut by 7 bases, the J end by 4 bases, with 14 bases between. Germline CDR1 reads MNHNS; CDR2 reads SASEGT. The CDR3 spans 14 residues. DNA of the CDR3: TGTGCCAGCATCGAGCGGAGACTATACAATGAGCAGTTCTTC. Translating gives CASIERRLYNEQFF.

This clone was counted only a few times. The chain joins TRBV12-5 to TRBJ2-7, with D tentatively TRBD1 (5 bases). Germline CDR1 reads LGHNT; CDR2 reads FRNRAP. This CDR3 spans 15 amino acids. The germline V and J ends were trimmed by 1 base and 0 bases, with 10 bases remaining between them. In nucleotides, the CDR3 is TGTGCTAGTGGTTTGGACAGGTTTTACTCCTACGAGCAGTACTTC. Translated: CASGLDRFYSYEQYF.

This clone was observed a few times. The rearrangement joins TRBV28 to TRBJ2-2; 7 bases are a match to TRBD1. This CDR3 comprises 15 residues. Trimming cost V 3 bases and J 1 base; bases outside gene matches: 2. Germline V gene sequence: CDR1 MDHEN, CDR2 SYDVKM. DNA for the CDR3: TGTGCCAGCAGTTTCCGACAGGGGAACACCGGGGAGCTGTTTTTT. Its translation: CASSFRQGNTGELFF.

This chain connects TRBV6-5 to TRBJ2-1; 12 bases line up with TRBD2. Germline V gene lookup returns CDR1 MNHEY and CDR2 SVGAGI. The CDR3 extends over 14 amino acids. The J segment lost 9 bases and the V segment lost 6 bases, leaving 6 bases of the junction unmatched. CDR3 coding DNA: TGTGCCAGCAGGGGGACTAGCGGGTTTTCTGAGCAGTTCTTC. Translating it yields CASRGTSGFSEQFF.

DNA of the CDR3: TGTGCCAGCAGTTTTCGGGGTGGCAATCAGCCCCAGCATTTT. This translates into CASSFRGGNQPQHF. V usage is TRBV27 and J usage is TRBJ1-5; D is uncertain. Germline CDR1 reads MNHEY; CDR2 reads SMNVEV (reference sequence). The V end was cut by 3 bases, the J end by 2 bases, with 8 bases between. The CDR3 has 14 residues.

The rearrangement uses TRBV10-2 and TRBJ2-2; D may be TRBD2 (6 bases). CDR3 length equals 15 residues. Deletions cut 6 bases from V and 3 bases from J, with 14 bases between. Germline values: CDR1 WSHSY, CDR2 SAAADI. CDR3 residues: CASRLGRGYTGELFF. CDR3 nucleotide sequence: TGCGCCAGCAGACTTGGGCGGGGATACACCGGGGAGCTGTTTTTT.

This rearrangement joins TRBV27 to TRBJ2-1, with 11 bases lining up with TRBD2. The CDR3 spans 15 residues. Losses at the gene ends were 7 bases for V and 4 bases for J; bases not matched to a gene: 6. CDR1 is MNHEY and CDR2 is SMNVEV in the germline V gene (reference sequence). The CDR3 region is CASTSGTSGYNEQFF. The CDR3 DNA follows: TGTGCCAGCACCTCCGGGACTAGCGGATACAATGAGCAGTTCTTC.

This chain links TRBV19 with TRBJ2-7; 8 nucleotides line up with TRBD1. V lost 6 bases and J lost 4; bases outside the gene matches: 11. CDR3 length equals 15 residues. The germline V gene has CDR1 LNHDA and CDR2 SQIVND (reference sequence). The CDR3 coding sequence is TGTGCCAGTAGCCCCGGACAGGGAAATCTGTACGAGCAGTACTTC. It encodes CASSPGQGNLYEQYF.

The J gene is TRBJ2-5, the V gene TRBV7-9; possibly TRBD2 for D (5 bases). This CDR3 spans 16 amino acids. Germline lookup yields CDR1 SEHNR and CDR2 FQNEAQ (reference sequence). The ends were cut back, 1 base at V and 1 base at J, with 13 bases in the middle. The CDR3 DNA sequence: TGTGCCAGCAGCTTAGAGTTTGTCCGGGGCCAAGAGACCCAGTACTTC. The encoded protein is CASSLEFVRGQETQYF.

The chain is built from TRBV21-1 and TRBJ1-5. TRBV21-1 is shown as a pseudogene. The CDR3 consists of 12 residues. Here the CDR3 reads CASSKNSQPQHF. The CDR3 bases are TGTGCCAGCAGCAAAAATAGTCAGCCCCAGCATTTT.

As regards this clone: Because it lacks the conserved phenylalanine or tryptophan at the end, this CDR3 is likely a read error. The limits of the CDR3 on the DNA are not certain, so only TCRdb's listed CDR3 is given. This sample includes further DNA sequences coding for the same CDR3. Here the CDR3 reads CASSPGTRNTGEMFL. The genes are TRBV9 and TRBJ2-2; the D call of TRBD1 is as the table states it, not checked on the DNA. Germline V gene lookup returns CDR1 SGDLS and CDR2 YYNGEE. The length of the CDR3 is 15 amino acids, counting both ends.

The chain uses TRBV19 and TRBJ2-2; 7 bases line up with TRBD1. The CDR3 runs 15 residues. Germline loops: CDR1 LNHDA, CDR2 SQIVND (reference sequence). V gave up 1 base and J gave up 4 bases; unmatched junction bases: 3. The CDR3 DNA reads TGTGCCAGTAGTATAGGAGGGACAGTCACCGGGGAGCTGTTTTTT. Amino acids: CASSIGGTVTGELFF.

This clone was observed a handful of times. The chain carries TRBV5-4 and TRBJ2-5; the match to TRBD1 covers 7 bases. J was trimmed by 5 bases and V by 0 bases; bases with no gene match: 4. The CDR3 is made up of 14 amino acids. Germline CDR1 reads SGHNT; CDR2 reads YYREEE (reference sequence). The CDR3 loop is CASSLEGAPETQYF. The CDR3 coding sequence is TGTGCCAGCAGCTTGGAGGGGGCGCCGGAGACCCAGTACTTC. The entire variable domain, with the rest obtained from reference TRBV5-4 and TRBJ2-5, is as follows: ETGVTQSPTHLIKTRGQQVTLRCSSQSGHNTVSWYQQALGQGPQFIFQYYREEENGRGNFPPRFSGLQFPNYSSELNVNALELDDSALYLCASSLEGAPETQYFGPGTRLLVL.

This clone was picked up a small number of times. This chain joins TRBV27 and TRBJ2-7, with D tentatively TRBD1 (6 bases). The CDR3 is 13 residues long. The germline CDR1 and CDR2 sequences are MNHEY and SMNVEV (reference sequence). The germline V and J ends were trimmed by 5 bases and 3 bases, with 11 bases remaining between them. CDR3 protein: CASSGGQSYEQYF. In DNA form, the CDR3 reads TGTGCCAGCAGTGGAGGACAGAGCTACGAGCAGTACTTC.

This clone was seen many times. The chain is built from TRBV19 and TRBJ2-2; 10 positions match TRBD2. CDR1 is LNHDA and CDR2 is SQIVND in the germline V gene (reference sequence). The CDR3 consists of 14 residues. V gave up 8 bases and J gave up 1 base; unmatched junction bases: 1. The CDR3: CASVAGGNTGELFF. The CDR3, as DNA: TGTGCCAGTGTAGCGGGAGGGAACACCGGGGAGCTGTTTTTT.